Listed here is a single TCR beta chain. Repertoires were generated with immunoSEQ multiplex PCR, while TCRdb's copy carries only in-frame clones and drops some. This sample has about 140,000 clones, with over 75% found just once. This sample was included in a study of blood T cell repertoires in COVID-19. Study at large: Whether acute or convalescent, the COVID-19 samples came from the United States, Italy and Spain.

Per germline, CDR1 SGHTA and CDR2 FQGTGA. The CDR3 totals 16 residues. V gave up 5 bases and J gave up 6 bases; unmatched junction bases: 14. This receptor was taken from a human donor in a cohort sampled during active COVID-19. Sequencing was carried out using peripheral blood. This rearrangement joins TRBV7-3 to TRBJ2-3; 7 nucleotides align to TRBD1. CDR3 protein: CASSPGAGQVLDTQYF. CDR3 nucleotide sequence: TGTGCCAGCAGCCCCGGTGCAGGACAGGTTCTTGATACGCAGTATTTT. Combining the CDR3 with reference TRBV7-3 and TRBJ2-3 gives the whole variable domain GAGVSQTPSNKVTEKGKYVELRCDPISGHTALYWYRQSLGQGPEFLIYFQGTGAADDSGLPNDRFFAVRPEGSVSTLKIQRTERGDSAVYLCASSPGAGQVLDTQYFGPGTRLTVL.